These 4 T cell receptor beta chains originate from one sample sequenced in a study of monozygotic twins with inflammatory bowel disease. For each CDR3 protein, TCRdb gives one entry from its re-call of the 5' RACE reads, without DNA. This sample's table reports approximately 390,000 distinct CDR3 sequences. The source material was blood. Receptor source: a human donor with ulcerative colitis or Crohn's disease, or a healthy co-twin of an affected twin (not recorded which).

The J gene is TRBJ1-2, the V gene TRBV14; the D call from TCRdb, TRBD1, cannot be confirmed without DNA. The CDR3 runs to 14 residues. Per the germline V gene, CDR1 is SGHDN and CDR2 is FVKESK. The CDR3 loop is CASSQAYGAYGYTF.

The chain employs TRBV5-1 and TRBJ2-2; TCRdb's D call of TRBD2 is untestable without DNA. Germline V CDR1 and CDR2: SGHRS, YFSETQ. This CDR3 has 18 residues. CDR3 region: CASSLVASGGPNTGELFF.

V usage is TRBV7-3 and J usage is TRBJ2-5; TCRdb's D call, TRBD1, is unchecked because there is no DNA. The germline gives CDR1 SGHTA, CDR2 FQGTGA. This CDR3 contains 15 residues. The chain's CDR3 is CASSPYGGEGETQYF.

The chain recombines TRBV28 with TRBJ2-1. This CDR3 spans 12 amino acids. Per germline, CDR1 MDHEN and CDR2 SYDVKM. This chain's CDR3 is CASSLLLGEQFF.